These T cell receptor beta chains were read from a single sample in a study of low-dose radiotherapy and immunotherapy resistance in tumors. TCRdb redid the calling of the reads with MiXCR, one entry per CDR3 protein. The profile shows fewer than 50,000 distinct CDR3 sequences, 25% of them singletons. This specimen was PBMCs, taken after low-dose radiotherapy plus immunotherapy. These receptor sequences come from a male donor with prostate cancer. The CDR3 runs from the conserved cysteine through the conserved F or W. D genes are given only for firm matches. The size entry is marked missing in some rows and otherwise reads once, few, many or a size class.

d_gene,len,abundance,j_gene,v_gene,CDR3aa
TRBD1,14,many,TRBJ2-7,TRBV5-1,CASSSGTGRKEQYF
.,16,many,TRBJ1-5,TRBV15,CATSRGGRGGFQPQHF
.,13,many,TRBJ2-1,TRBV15,CATSRAGDNEQFF
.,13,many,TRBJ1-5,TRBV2,CATRGQTNQPQHF
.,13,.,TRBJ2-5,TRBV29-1,CSVHLLGKETQYF
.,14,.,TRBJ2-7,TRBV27,CASSFSRSSYEQYF
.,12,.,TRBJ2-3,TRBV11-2,CASSVVADTQYF
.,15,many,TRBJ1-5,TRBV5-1,CASSPSGGSNQPQHF
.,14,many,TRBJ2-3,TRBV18,CASSLERVTDTQYF
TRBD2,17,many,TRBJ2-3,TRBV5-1,CASSGLAGGPGTDTQYF
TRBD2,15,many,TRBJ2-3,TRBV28,CASSLTSGSGSTQYF
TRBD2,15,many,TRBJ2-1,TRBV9,CASRPGGSRYNEQFF
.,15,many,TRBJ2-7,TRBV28,CASSSPSRKTHEQYF
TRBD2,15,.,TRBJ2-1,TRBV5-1,CASSLVGLADNEQFF
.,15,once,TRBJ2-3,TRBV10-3,CAISATPSGTDTQYF
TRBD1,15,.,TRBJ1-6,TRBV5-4,CASSLADRRNSPLHF
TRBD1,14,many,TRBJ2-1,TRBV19,CASEDRGRNNEQFF
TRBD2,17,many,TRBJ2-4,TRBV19,CASSTRTSGSPKNIQYF
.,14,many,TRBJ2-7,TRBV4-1,CASSQVDRSYEQYF
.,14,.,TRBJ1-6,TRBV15,CATSRSREGSPLHF
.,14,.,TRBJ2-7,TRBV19,CASSIGWSSYEQYF
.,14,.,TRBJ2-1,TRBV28,CASQPRGPYNEQFF
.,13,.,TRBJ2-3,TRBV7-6,CASSFKAWDTQYF
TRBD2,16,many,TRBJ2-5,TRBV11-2,CASSPGLAGGAETQYF
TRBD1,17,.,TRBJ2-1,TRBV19,CASSRGGQGGTYNEQFF
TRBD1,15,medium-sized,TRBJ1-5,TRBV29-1,CSVGIGQGTNQPQHF
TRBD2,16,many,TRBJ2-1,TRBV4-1,CASSQPASGKYNEQFF
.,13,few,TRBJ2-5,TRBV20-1,CSSETRLQETQYF
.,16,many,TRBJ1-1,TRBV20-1,CSAGDLERTRNTEAFF
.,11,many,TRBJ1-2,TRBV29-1,CSVGEGFGYTF
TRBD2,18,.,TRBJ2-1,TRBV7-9,CASSSKSRLAGASDEQFF
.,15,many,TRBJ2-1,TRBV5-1,CASSLALGTVNEQFF
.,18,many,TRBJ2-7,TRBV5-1,CASSSHRGSGHFPLEQYF
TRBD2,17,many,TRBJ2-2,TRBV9,CASSVEVGLAGAGELFF
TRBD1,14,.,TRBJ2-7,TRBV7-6,CASSALDRGTGQYF
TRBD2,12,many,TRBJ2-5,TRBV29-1,CSGGLVQETQYF
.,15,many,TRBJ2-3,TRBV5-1,CASSLGGHPTDTQYF
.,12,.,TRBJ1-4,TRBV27,CACRGRGEKLFF
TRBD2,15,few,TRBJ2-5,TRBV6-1,CASSEMASGAETQYF
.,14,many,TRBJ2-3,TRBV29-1,CSVGGALLTDTQYF
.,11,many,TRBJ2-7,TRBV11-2,CASSLVGEQYF
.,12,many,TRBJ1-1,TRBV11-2,CASSGVDTEAFF
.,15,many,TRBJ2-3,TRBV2,CASSEVGSGTDTQYF
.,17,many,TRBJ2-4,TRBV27,CASSLLGAGSGKNIQYF
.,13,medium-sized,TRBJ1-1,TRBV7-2,CASALGLNTEAFF
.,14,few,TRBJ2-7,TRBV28,CASSPTRGSYEQYF
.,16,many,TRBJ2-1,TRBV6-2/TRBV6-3,CASSLYPNGAYNEQFF
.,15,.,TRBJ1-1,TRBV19,CASTTSGRSNTEAFF
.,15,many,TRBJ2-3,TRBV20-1,CSAPNSAFGTDTQYF
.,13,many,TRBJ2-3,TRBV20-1,CSASDLSTDTQYF
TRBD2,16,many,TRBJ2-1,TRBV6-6,CASRISGRGRYNEQFF
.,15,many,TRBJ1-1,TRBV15,CATSRGLGQNTEAFF
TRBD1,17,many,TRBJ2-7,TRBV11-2,CASSLNLPGQGKGEQYF